A selection of T cell receptor beta chains follows, all from one sample in a study of cytomegalovirus exposure and HLA in healthy donors. Produced via immunoSEQ multiplex PCR; TCRdb's table is partial and in-frame only. Of about 150,000 clones listed, 65% to 80% are singletons. Sequenced material: PBMCs. These receptors all stem from a human donor in good health. The conserved cysteine and the conserved F or W are not part of the CDR3 here. Expanded clones get a size class; other rows say once, few or many, or leave the size out.

V	size	J	CDR3
TRBV4-1	-	TRBJ1-5	ASSLSPVGQSNQPQH
TRBV19	-	TRBJ2-7	ASSISQGGSYEQY
TRBV4-2	-	TRBJ1-3	ASSQDQDTYSGNTIY
TRBV5-5	-	TRBJ2-7	ASSLGGQVYEQY
TRBV5-1	-	TRBJ1-1	ASSLSSLGLGTEAF
TRBV9	-	TRBJ1-2	ASSVVSSNYGYT
TRBV7-9	-	TRBJ1-1	ASSSVPGQGAEAF
TRBV19	-	TRBJ1-4	ANPRGTGNEKLF
TRBV28	-	TRBJ2-7	ASSETTLRTSPSYEQY
TRBV7-9	-	TRBJ1-1	ASSGSSGGTEAF
TRBV6-5	once	TRBJ2-2	ASSPGTANTGELF
TRBV7-4	-	TRBJ1-5	ASSFNRGGETVDSNQPQH
TRBV19	-	TRBJ2-5	ASSIGGRVRGETQY
TRBV9	-	TRBJ2-2	ASSPITGMGELF
TRBV27	-	TRBJ2-7	ASSTSGNHEQY
TRBV2	-	TRBJ2-7	ASADRPSYEQY
TRBV6-1	-	TRBJ1-3	ASSEEMASGNTIY
TRBV6-5	few	TRBJ1-1	ASRSTRVRFTEAF
TRBV9	-	TRBJ1-3	ASSVGGDSSGNTIY
TRBV28	-	TRBJ1-1	ASSGYRAEAF
TRBV19	-	TRBJ2-5	ASSPDEVQETQY
TRBV28	-	TRBJ1-2	ASSLGKDRDRYGYT
TRBV28	-	TRBJ2-5	ASSGRVGAQETQY